This T cell receptor (beta chain) was identified during a study of blood T cell repertoires in COVID-19. At the level of the study: Spain, Italy and the United States supplied samples that represented acute and convalescent COVID-19. PBMCs, B-cell-depleted T cells, or T cells were the source of the cDNA or gDNA that made up the material.

In the source study's methods: Cell counts per sample came from amplifying reference gene primers. Data came from immunoSEQ multiplex PCR; TCRdb stores just in-frame clones and leaves some out. The DNA gave D and trimming, while V, J and clone size come from that table. The sample has roughly 250,000 clones, around 80% seen once. This clone was counted ten times or more. V trimming: 7 bases; J trimming: 0 bases; junction bases outside the gene matches: 8. This CDR3 has 15 amino acids. CDR1 SGDLS and CDR2 YYNGEE come from the germline V gene. Sequencing was performed on peripheral blood. This clonotype originated in a woman aged 40 to 50 with active or convalescent COVID-19. V is TRBV9 and J is TRBJ2-3; TRBD2 aligns across 7 bases. CDR3 protein: CASGSGRRSTDTQYF. The CDR3 coding sequence is TGTGCCAGCGGATCCGGGAGGCGGAGCACAGATACGCAGTATTTT.